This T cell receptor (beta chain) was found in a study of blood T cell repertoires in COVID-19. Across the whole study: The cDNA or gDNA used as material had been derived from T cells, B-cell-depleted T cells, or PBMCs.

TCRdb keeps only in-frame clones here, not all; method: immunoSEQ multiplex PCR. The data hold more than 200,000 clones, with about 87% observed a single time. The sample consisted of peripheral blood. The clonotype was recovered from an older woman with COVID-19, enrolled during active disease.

The CDR3 DNA reads TGTGCCAGCAGACCCTCAGGGGGCAACTATGGCTACACCTTC. The encoded protein is CASRPSGGNYGYTF. V usage is TRBV27 and J usage is TRBJ1-2, with TRBD1 matching 8 bases. Germline V gives CDR1 MNHEY, CDR2 SMNVEV (reference sequence). V was pared by 6 bases and J by 2 bases, with 5 bases of the junction left unmatched. This CDR3 has 14 amino acids.